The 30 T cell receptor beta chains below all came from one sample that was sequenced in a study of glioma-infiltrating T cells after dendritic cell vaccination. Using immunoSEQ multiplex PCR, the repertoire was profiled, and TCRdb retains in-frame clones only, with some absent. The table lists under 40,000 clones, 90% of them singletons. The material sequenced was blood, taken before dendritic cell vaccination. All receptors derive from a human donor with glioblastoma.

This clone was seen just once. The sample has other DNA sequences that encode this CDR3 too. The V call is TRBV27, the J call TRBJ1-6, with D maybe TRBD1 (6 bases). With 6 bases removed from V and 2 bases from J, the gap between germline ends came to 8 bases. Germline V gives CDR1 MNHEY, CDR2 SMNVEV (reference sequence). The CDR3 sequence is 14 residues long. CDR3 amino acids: CASRGTTYNSPLHF. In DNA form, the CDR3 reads TGTGCCAGCAGGGGGACAACCTATAATTCACCCCTCCACTTT.

The CDR3 loop is CASSRDRANTEAFF. The CDR3 bases are TGTGCCAGCAGCCGCGACAGGGCGAACACTGAAGCTTTCTTT. The J gene is TRBJ1-1, the V gene TRBV5-6; 7 bases are a match to TRBD1. V was pared by 4 bases and J by 1 base, with 4 bases of the junction left unmatched. The CDR3 sequence is 14 residues long. Germline-derived CDR1 and CDR2 are SGHDT and YYEEEE.

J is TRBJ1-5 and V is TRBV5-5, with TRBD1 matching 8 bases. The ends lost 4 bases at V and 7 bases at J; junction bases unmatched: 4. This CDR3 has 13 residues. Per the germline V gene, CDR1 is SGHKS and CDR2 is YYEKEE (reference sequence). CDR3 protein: CASSRTGPQPQHF. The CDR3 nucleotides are TGTGCCAGCAGCCGGACAGGGCCCCAGCCCCAGCATTTT. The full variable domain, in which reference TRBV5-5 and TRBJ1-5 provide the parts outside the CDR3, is DAGVTQSPTHLIKTRGQQVTLRCSPISGHKSVSWYQQVLGQGPQFIFQYYEKEERGRGNFPDRFSARQFPNYSSELNVNALLLGDSALYLCASSRTGPQPQHFGDGTRLSIL.

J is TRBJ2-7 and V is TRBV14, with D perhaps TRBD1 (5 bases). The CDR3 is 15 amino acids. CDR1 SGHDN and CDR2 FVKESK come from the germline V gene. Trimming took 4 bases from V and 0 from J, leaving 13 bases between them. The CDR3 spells CASSRLQGSSYEQYF. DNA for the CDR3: TGTGCCAGCAGCCGGTTGCAGGGTAGCTCCTACGAGCAGTACTTC.

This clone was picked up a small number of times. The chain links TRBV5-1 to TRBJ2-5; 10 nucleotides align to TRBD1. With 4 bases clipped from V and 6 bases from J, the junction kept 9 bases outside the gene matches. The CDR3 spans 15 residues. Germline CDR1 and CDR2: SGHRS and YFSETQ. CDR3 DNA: TGCGCCAGCAGCCGGAGCGGGACAGGGGAACAGACCCAGTACTTC. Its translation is CASSRSGTGEQTQYF.

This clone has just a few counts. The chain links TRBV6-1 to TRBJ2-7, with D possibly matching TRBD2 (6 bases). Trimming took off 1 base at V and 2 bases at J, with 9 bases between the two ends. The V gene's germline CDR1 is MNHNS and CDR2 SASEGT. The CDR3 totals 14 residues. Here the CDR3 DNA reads TGTGCCAGCAGTGAAGGACTAGGTCCCTACGAGCAGTACTTC. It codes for CASSEGLGPYEQYF.

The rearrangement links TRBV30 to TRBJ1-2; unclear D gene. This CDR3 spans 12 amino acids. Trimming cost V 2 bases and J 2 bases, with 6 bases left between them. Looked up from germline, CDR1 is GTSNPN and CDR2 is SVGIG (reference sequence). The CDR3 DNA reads TGTGCCTGGAGTTTGCAGAACTATGGCTACACCTTC. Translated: CAWSLQNYGYTF.

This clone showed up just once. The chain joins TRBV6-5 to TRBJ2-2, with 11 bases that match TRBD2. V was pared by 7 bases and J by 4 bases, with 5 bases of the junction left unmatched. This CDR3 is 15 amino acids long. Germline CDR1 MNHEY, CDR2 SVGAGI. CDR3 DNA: TGTGCCAGCACCGTCGGACTAGCGGGCACCGGGGAGCTGTTTTTT. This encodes CASTVGLAGTGELFF.

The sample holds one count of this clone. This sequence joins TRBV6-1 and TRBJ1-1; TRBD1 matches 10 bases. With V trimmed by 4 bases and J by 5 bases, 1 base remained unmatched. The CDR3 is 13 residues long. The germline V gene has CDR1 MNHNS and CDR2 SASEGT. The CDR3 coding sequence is TGTGCCAGCAGTGGGGACAGGGGAACTGAAGCTTTCTTT. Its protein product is CASSGDRGTEAFF.

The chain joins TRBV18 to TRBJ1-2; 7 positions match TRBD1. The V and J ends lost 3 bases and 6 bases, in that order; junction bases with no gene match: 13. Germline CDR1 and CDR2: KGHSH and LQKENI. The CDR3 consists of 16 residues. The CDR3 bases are TGTGCCAGCTCACCGCTATCCGAGGGGGCGCCCCATGGCTACACCTTC. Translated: CASSPLSEGAPHGYTF. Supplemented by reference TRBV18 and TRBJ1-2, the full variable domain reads NAGVMQNPRHLVRRRGQEARLRCSPMKGHSHVYWYRQLPEEGLKFMVYLQKENIIDESGMPKERFSAEFPKEGPSILRIQQVVRGDSAAYFCASSPLSEGAPHGYTFGSGTRLTVV.

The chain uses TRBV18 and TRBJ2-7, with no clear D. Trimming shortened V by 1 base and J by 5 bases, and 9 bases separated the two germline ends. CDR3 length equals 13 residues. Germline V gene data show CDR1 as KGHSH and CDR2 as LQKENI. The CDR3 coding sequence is TGTGCCAGCTCACCACGGTTCACAGACGAGCAGTACTTC. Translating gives CASSPRFTDEQYF.

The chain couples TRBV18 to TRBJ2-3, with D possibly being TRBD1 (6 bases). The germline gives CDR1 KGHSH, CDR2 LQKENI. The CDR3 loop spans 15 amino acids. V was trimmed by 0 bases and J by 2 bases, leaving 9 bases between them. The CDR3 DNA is TGTGCCAGCTCACCACCCCACAGGGCCACAGATACGCAGTATTTT. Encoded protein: CASSPPHRATDTQYF.

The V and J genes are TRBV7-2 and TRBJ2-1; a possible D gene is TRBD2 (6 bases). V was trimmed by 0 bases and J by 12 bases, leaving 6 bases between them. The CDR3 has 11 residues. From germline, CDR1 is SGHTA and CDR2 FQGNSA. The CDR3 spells CASSLAGGQFF. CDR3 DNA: TGTGCCAGCAGCTTAGCGGGGGGGCAGTTCTTC.

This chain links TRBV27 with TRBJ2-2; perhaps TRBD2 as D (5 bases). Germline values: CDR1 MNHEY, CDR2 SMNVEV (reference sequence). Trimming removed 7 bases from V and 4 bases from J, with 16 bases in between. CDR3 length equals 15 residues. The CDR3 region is CASKVEGVGTGELFF. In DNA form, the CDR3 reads TGTGCCAGCAAGGTTGAGGGTGTGGGCACCGGGGAGCTGTTTTTT.

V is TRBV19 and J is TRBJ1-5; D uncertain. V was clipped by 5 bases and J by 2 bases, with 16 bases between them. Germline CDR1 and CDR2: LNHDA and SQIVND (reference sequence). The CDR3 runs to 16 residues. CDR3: CASSPSTGYGNQPQHF. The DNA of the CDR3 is TGTGCCAGTAGTCCCTCCACTGGTTATGGCAATCAGCCCCAGCATTTT.

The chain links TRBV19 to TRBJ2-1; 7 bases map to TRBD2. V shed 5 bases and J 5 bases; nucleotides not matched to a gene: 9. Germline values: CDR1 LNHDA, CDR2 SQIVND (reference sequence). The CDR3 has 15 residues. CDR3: CASSGVAAGDNEQFF. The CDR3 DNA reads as TGTGCCAGTAGTGGAGTGGCTGCGGGGGACAATGAGCAGTTCTTC.

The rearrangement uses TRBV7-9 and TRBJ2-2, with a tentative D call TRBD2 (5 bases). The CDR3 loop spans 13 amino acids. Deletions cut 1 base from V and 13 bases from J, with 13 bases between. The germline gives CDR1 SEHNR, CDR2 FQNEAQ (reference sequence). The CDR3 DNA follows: TGTGCCAGCAGCTTAGACCCGCGTGCGGGGCTGTTTTTT. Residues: CASSLDPRAGLFF.

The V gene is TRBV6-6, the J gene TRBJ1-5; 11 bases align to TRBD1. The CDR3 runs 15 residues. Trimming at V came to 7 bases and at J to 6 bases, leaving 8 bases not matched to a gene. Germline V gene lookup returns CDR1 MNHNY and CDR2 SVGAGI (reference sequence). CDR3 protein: CASTGGQGAGQPQHF. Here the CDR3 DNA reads TGTGCCAGCACTGGAGGACAGGGGGCAGGTCAGCCCCAGCATTTT.

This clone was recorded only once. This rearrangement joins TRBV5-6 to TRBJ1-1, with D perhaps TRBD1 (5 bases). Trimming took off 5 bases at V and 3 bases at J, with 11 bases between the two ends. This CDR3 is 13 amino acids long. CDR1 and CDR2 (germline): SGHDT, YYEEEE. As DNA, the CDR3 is TGTGCCAGCAGTGGAGGGGATTACACTGAAGCTTTCTTT. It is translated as CASSGGDYTEAFF.

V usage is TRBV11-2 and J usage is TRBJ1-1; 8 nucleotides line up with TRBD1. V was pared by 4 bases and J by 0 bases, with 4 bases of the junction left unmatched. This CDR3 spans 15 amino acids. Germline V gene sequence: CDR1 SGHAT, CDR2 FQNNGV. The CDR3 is CASSSRGRMNTEAFF. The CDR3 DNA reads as TGTGCCAGCAGCTCCAGGGGGCGGATGAACACTGAAGCTTTCTTT.

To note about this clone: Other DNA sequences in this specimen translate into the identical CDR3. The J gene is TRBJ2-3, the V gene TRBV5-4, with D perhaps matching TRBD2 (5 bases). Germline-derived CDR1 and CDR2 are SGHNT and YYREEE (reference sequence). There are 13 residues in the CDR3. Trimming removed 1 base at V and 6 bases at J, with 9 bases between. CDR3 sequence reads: CASSLLSGDTQYF. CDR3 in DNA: TGTGCCAGCAGCTTGCTAAGCGGCGATACGCAGTATTTT. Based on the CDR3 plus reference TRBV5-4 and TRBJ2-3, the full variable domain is ETGVTQSPTHLIKTRGQQVTLRCSSQSGHNTVSWYQQALGQGPQFIFQYYREEENGRGNFPPRFSGLQFPNYSSELNVNALELDDSALYLCASSLLSGDTQYFGPGTRLTVL.

The CDR3 DNA reads as TGTGCCAGCATCATGACAGGGGTAGAAGCTTTCTTT. Translated, it gives CASIMTGVEAFF. The genes are TRBV2 and TRBJ1-1; TRBD1 agrees at 8 bases. Germline V gene lookup returns CDR1 SNHLY and CDR2 FYNNEI. Germline trimming cut 7 bases from V and 8 bases from J; bases unmatched to any gene: 6. The CDR3 loop spans 12 amino acids.

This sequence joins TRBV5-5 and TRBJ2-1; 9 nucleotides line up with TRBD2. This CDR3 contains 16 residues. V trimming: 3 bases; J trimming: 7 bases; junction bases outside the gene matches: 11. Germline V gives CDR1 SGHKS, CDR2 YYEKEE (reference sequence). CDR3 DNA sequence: TGTGCCAGCAGCTCCATTAGCGGGGGCCCCGGGAATGAGCAGTTCTTC. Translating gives CASSSISGGPGNEQFF.

This chain's CDR3 is CASSLERWVTEAFF. As DNA, the CDR3 is TGTGCCAGCAGCTTAGAGAGGTGGGTCACTGAAGCTTTCTTT. The rearrangement uses TRBV11-2 and TRBJ1-1; no clear D gene. V lost 0 bases, J lost 4 bases, and 9 bases lay in between. The CDR3 is 14 residues long. Germline values: CDR1 SGHAT, CDR2 FQNNGV.

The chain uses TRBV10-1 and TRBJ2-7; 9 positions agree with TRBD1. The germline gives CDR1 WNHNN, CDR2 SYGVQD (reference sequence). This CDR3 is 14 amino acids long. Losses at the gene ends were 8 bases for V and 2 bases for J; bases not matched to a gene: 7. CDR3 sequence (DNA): TGCGCCAGCTCCCCCGGGACAGGGCCCTACGAGCAGTACTTC. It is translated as CASSPGTGPYEQYF.

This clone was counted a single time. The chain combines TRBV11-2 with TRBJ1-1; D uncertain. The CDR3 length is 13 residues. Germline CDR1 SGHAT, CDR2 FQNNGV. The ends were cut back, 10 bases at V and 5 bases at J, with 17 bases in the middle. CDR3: CATDLPRVTEAFF. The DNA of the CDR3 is TGTGCCACCGACCTACCGCGGGTGACTGAAGCTTTCTTT.

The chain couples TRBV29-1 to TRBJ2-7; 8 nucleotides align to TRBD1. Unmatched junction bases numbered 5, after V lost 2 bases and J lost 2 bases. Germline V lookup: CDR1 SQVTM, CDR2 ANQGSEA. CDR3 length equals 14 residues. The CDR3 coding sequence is TGCAGCGTTGAAAAGGCGGACAGGGCCTACGAGCAGTACTTC. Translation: CSVEKADRAYEQYF.

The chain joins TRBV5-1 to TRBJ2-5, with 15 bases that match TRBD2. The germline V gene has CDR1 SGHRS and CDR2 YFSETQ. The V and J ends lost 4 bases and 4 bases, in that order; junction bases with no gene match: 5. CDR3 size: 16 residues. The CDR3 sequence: CASSRGTSGGRETQYF. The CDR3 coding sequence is TGCGCCAGCAGCAGGGGGACTAGCGGGGGGCGAGAGACCCAGTACTTC.

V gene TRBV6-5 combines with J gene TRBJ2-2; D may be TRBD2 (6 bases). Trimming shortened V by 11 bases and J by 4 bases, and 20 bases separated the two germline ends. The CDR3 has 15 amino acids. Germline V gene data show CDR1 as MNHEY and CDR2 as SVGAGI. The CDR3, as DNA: TGTGCCGGGCCTTGCAAGCAGGGAGGCACCGGGGAGCTGTTTTTT. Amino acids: CAGPCKQGGTGELFF.

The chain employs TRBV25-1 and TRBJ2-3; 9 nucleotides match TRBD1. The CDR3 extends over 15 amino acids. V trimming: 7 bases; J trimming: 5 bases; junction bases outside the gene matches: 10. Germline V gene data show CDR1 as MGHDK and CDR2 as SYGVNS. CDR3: CASIGTGSCKDTQYF. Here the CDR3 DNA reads TGTGCCAGCATCGGGACAGGGTCTTGCAAAGATACGCAGTATTTT.